Listed below are T cell receptor beta chains from one sample, sequenced in a study of T cell responses to AZD1222 COVID-19 vaccine. The data were produced by immunoSEQ multiplex PCR, yet TCRdb's version contains in-frame clones alone and is incomplete. This sample has 150,000 to 200,000 clones, with about 89% found just once. Material: peripheral blood, obtained on day 0 of AZD1222 vaccination. These receptors were collected from an adult in good health. Each CDR3 is given with its conserved first and last residue. The D gene is left open where the match is weak. Expanded clones get a size class; other rows say once, few or many, or leave the size out.

>TRBD1|TRBJ1-1|TRBV28|once
CASSPRTGNTEAFF
TGTGCCAGCAGTCCGAGGACAGGGAACACTGAAGCTTTCTTT
>TRBD1|TRBJ1-1|TRBV7-9|NA
CASSKITGGVTEAFF
TGTGCCAGCAGCAAAATAACAGGGGGTGTCACTGAAGCTTTCTTT
>NA|TRBJ2-5|TRBV3-1/TRBV3-2|NA
CASSQEGHSQYF
TGTGCCAGCAGCCAAGAAGGACATTCCCAGTACTTC
>NA|TRBJ1-3|TRBV2|NA
CASSVRTASGNTIYF
TGTGCCAGCAGCGTACGGACAGCCTCTGGAAACACCATATATTTT
>NA|TRBJ1-1|TRBV6-2/TRBV6-3|NA
CASSYEWRGNTEAFF
TGTGCCAGCAGTTACGAGTGGAGGGGTAACACTGAAGCTTTCTTT
>TRBD1|TRBJ2-7|TRBV30|NA
CAWRPPGQGVYEQYF
TGTGCCTGGAGGCCACCGGGACAGGGAGTCTACGAGCAGTACTTC
>TRBD1|TRBJ1-5|TRBV6-1|NA
CASSEVGTGVQQPQHF
TGTGCCAGCAGTGAAGTCGGGACAGGGGTTCAACAGCCCCAGCATTTT
>NA|TRBJ1-2|TRBV10-2|NA
CASGYREDGYTF
TGCGCCAGCGGATACAGGGAAGACGGCTACACCTTC
>NA|TRBJ1-2|TRBV7-9|NA
CASSLALGRFNGYTF
TGTGCCAGCAGCTTAGCTTTGGGAAGGTTCAATGGCTACACCTTC
>TRBD2|TRBJ2-7|TRBV6-5|once
CASTESQAGANEQYF
TGTGCCAGCACCGAATCTCAAGCGGGAGCAAACGAGCAGTACTTC
>NA|TRBJ1-1|TRBV4-3|NA
CASSQVFKGDTEAFF
TGCGCCAGCAGCCAAGTGTTTAAGGGTGACACTGAAGCTTTCTTT
>NA|TRBJ1-2|TRBV5-1|NA
CASSPAGGWVYTF
TGCGCCAGCAGCCCGGCGGGGGGTTGGGTCTACACCTTC
>TRBD2|TRBJ2-7|TRBV28|NA
CASSLYTSGSYEQYF
TGTGCCAGCAGTTTATACACTAGCGGGAGTTACGAGCAGTACTTC
>NA|TRBJ2-1|TRBV28|NA
CATQGRSYNEQFF
TGTGCCACCCAAGGGCGCTCCTACAATGAGCAGTTCTTC
>NA|TRBJ1-1|TRBV6-1|once
CASSRTGLAFF
TGTGCCAGCAGTAGGACTGGATTGGCTTTCTTT
>NA|TRBJ2-3|TRBV4-3|NA
CASSYTLSTDTQYF
TGCGCCAGCAGCTATACGCTTAGCACAGATACGCAGTATTTT